One sample yielded the 11 T cell receptor beta chains listed below, sequenced in a study of vaccination effects on CD4 cells after COVID-19. Their recognized antigens are unknown. The method was immunoSEQ multiplex PCR; TCRdb's version includes in-frame clones alone and lacks a portion of them. The sample contains roughly 53,000 clones, about four fifths of which appear only once. The ViraFEST assay expanded antigen-specific CD4+ T cells with viral peptide pools before sequencing. Researchers isolated CD4+ T cells once approximately ten days of culture had elapsed. Prior SARS-CoV-2 infection was absent in the vaccine recipients, as shown by negative nucleocapsid antibodies. The input for sequencing was CD4+ T cells from PBMCs cultured with HCoV-OC43 spike peptides, taken before COVID-19 vaccination. Subset meaning: HCoV-OC43 spike overlapping peptide pool stimulation. The receptors originated from a human donor who received a COVID-19 vaccine.

This sequence joins TRBV7-3 and TRBJ2-6; no clear D gene. The CDR3 has 17 residues. The germline V gene encodes CDR1 SGHTA and CDR2 FQGTGA. Trimming left V 5 bases short and J 0 bases short, with 14 bases between. This CDR3 is CASSPTGRASGANVLTF. In DNA form, the CDR3 reads TGTGCCAGCAGCCCGACTGGACGGGCCTCTGGGGCCAACGTCCTGACTTTC.

The chain joins TRBV19 to TRBJ2-3; TRBD1 agrees at 7 bases. Per the germline V gene, CDR1 is LNHDA and CDR2 is SQIVND (reference sequence). V gave up 4 bases and J gave up 4 bases; unmatched junction bases: 8. This CDR3 comprises 15 residues. CDR3 region: CASSNRAGGADTQYF. The CDR3 coding sequence is TGTGCCAGTAGTAATAGGGCAGGGGGTGCAGATACGCAGTATTTT.

This chain connects TRBV14 to TRBJ2-2; D possibly corresponds to TRBD2 (7 bases). V lost 8 bases and J 5 bases, leaving 15 bases between the germline ends. Germline CDR1 is SGHDN and CDR2 is FVKESK. The CDR3 contains 14 residues. CDR3 sequence reads: CASGKQGGTGELFF. CDR3 nucleotide sequence: TGTGCCAGCGGTAAACAGGGAGGGACCGGGGAGCTGTTTTTT.

The chain joins TRBV12-5 to TRBJ2-1, with TRBD1 identical over 7 bases. Germline CDR1 and CDR2: LGHNT and FRNRAP. Unmatched junction bases numbered 4, after V lost 2 bases and J lost 0 bases. This CDR3 spans 16 amino acids. The chain's CDR3 is CASGLLTGSSYNEQFF. The CDR3 DNA reads TGTGCTAGTGGTTTGCTGACAGGGAGCTCCTACAATGAGCAGTTCTTC.

The chain uses TRBV12-2 and TRBJ1-4. TRBV12-2 is noted as a pseudogene. The CDR3 is 14 residues long. The CDR3 bases are TGTGCAAGTCGCGGTCAGGAGGAGAATGAAAAACTGTTTTTT. It codes for CASRGQEENEKLFF.

V usage is TRBV18 and J usage is TRBJ1-2; 10 bases map to TRBD1. This CDR3 spans 16 amino acids. Looked up from germline, CDR1 is KGHSH and CDR2 is LQKENI. The V gene end was trimmed by 5 bases and the J gene end by 2 bases; junction bases not matched to a gene: 8. CDR3 DNA sequence: TGTGCCAGCTCATCCATGATGGGACAGGGGAACTATGGCTACACCTTC. Residues: CASSSMMGQGNYGYTF.

V and J are TRBV5-4 and TRBJ2-3; 12 nucleotides line up with TRBD1. Germline trimming cut 5 bases from V and 4 bases from J; bases unmatched to any gene: 8. Germline-derived CDR1 and CDR2 are SGHNT and YYREEE (reference sequence). The CDR3 covers 16 residues. The CDR3 protein is CASRGQGATWADTQYF. CDR3 in DNA: TGTGCCAGCAGGGGACAGGGGGCGACTTGGGCAGATACGCAGTATTTT. Combining the CDR3 with reference TRBV5-4 and TRBJ2-3 gives the whole variable domain ETGVTQSPTHLIKTRGQQVTLRCSSQSGHNTVSWYQQALGQGPQFIFQYYREEENGRGNFPPRFSGLQFPNYSSELNVNALELDDSALYLCASRGQGATWADTQYFGPGTRLTVL.

V and J are TRBV7-9 and TRBJ1-3, with 8 bases matching TRBD1. The CDR3 covers 14 residues. The germline V gene has CDR1 SEHNR and CDR2 FQNEAQ (reference sequence). Trimming cost V 5 bases and J 2 bases; bases outside gene matches: 2. The CDR3 sequence: CASSPQGAGNTIYF. The CDR3 DNA sequence: TGTGCCAGCAGCCCACAGGGGGCTGGAAACACCATATATTTT.

The chain recombines TRBV19 with TRBJ2-3, with TRBD1 matching over 7 bases. CDR3 length: 16 residues. In germline, CDR1 is LNHDA, CDR2 SQIVND (reference sequence). Trimming cost V 4 bases and J 3 bases; bases outside gene matches: 10. CDR3 sequence reads: CASSKLQGPGTDTQYF. In DNA, the CDR3 is TGTGCCAGTAGTAAATTACAGGGGCCGGGGACAGATACGCAGTATTTT.

The chain carries TRBV9 and TRBJ2-2; D is uncertain. CDR3 length: 15 amino acids. Germline assignment: CDR1 SGDLS and CDR2 YYNGEE. The ends were cut back, 0 bases at V and 1 base at J, with 7 bases in the middle. CDR3 nucleotide sequence: TGTGCCAGCAGCGTAGCTGGCAGGAACACCGGGGAGCTGTTTTTT. This sequence encodes CASSVAGRNTGELFF.

The chain employs TRBV6-5 and TRBJ2-5; 8 bases are a match to TRBD1. CDR1 is MNHEY, CDR2 SVGAGI, per germline. With V trimmed by 7 bases and J by 4 bases, 8 bases remained unmatched. CDR3 length: 14 amino acids. This chain's CDR3 is CASTLSGGLETQYF. The CDR3 coding sequence is TGTGCCAGCACCCTGTCAGGGGGCCTAGAGACCCAGTACTTC.